This T cell receptor beta chain came from a study of blood T cells in healthy people across ages. Findings of the study overall: A strong correlation was seen between TCR beta diversity and naive T cell percentage.

This clonotype has a count of ten or more. The target antigen is unknown. The CDR3 contains 13 residues. The trim removed 2 bases at V and 6 bases at J, leaving 4 bases unmatched. The germline gives CDR1 DFQATT, CDR2 SNEGSKA (reference sequence). The total RNA that was extracted per sample amounted to at least 6 micrograms. Primed by a sample-barcoded 5' primer and a J-beta primer mix, a second PCR proceeded for 7 to 11 cycles. With 12 random nucleotides, a template-switch adaptor tagged each individual cDNA molecule. Every sample gave at least 3 million paired-end reads containing CDR3. Via MiXCR, TCRdb re-called the 5' RACE reads, giving one row per CDR3 protein. The table lists 850,000 to 1,100,000 distinct CDR3 sequences, more than 30% of them singletons.

This clonotype originated in a man younger than 35 in good health. What was sequenced was blood. The chain carries TRBV20-1 and TRBJ2-1; 7 nucleotides match TRBD2. CDR3 protein: CSARRTGGNEQFF. The CDR3 region has the DNA TGCAGTGCTAGACGTACGGGAGGCAATGAGCAGTTCTTC.